This TCR beta chain was found in a study of blood T cells in healthy people across ages. Whole-study results and caveats: Per million T cells, the diversity of TCR beta decreased roughly linearly as age advanced.

Combining a sample-barcoded 5' primer with a J-beta primer mix, a second PCR ran for roughly 7 to 12 cycles. The template-switch adaptor, which had 12 random nucleotides, put a tag on each cDNA molecule. MiXCR, applied by TCRdb to the 5' RACE reads, yields one record per CDR3 protein. The table includes more than 800,000 distinct CDR3 sequences, under 30% detected once. Each donor gave approximately 9.5 milliliters of peripheral blood. This clonotype was picked up many times. Its specificity is not known. The junction had 4 bases not matched to a gene; V was cut back by 4 bases and J by 3 bases. CDR3 size: 15 residues. Germline loops: CDR1 SEHNR, CDR2 FQNEAQ (reference sequence).

The source material was blood. The V and J genes are TRBV7-9 and TRBJ2-1; TRBD1 matches at 9 bases. The clonotype originates from a woman of 80 years or more in good health. CDR3 DNA sequence: TGTGCCAGCAGCTCCGGGACAGGGTTCTACAATGAGCAGTTCTTC. This codes for CASSSGTGFYNEQFF.